This T cell receptor (beta chain) was captured in a study of CD8 T cells in ankylosing spondylitis. Whole-study findings and limits: Clones tied to disease were said to be significantly enriched in matched ankylosing spondylitis synovial fluid.

A quantitative 5'-RACE method, one with molecular barcodes, was used to make TCR beta libraries. A single record per CDR3 protein comes from TCRdb applying MiXCR to the 5' RACE reads. The profile shows about 240,000 distinct CDR3 sequences, 7.5% to 9% of them singletons. This clonotype was picked up a small number of times. Its specificity is not known. V was pared by 3 bases and J by 6 bases, with 6 bases of the junction left unmatched. This CDR3 has 15 residues. Germline V gene lookup returns CDR1 MNHEY and CDR2 SVGEGT. The chain employs TRBV6-2 or TRBV6-3 and TRBJ2-2; 8 bases match TRBD1. This sequence originates from a male donor with ankylosing spondylitis or in good health (not recorded which). Sequenced: blood, either unsorted or a sorted T cell fraction (not recorded which). CDR3 bases: TGTGCCAGCAGTTATTGGGACAGGACCCCCGGGGAGCTGTTTTTT. Translation gives CASSYWDRTPGELFF.